This is a list of T cell receptor beta chains from one sample in a study of T cell repertoires in cytomegalovirus infection. Each CDR3 protein is one row after TCRdb ran MiXCR on the reads. The sample comprises fewer than 850,000 distinct CDR3 sequences, about 27% of which are singletons, and around 13% rests with the top ten. The antigens for these receptors are not known. The source material was cultured CD8+ T cells from PBMCs, sampled from culture after CMV antigen stimulation. These TCRs come from a human donor in good health (CMV status not recorded). Some clones in this sample may be carry-over from other donors' samples. Each CDR3 is given with its conserved first and last residue. Expanded clones are given a class, and other clones once, few, many or no size at all.

>few|TRBV27
CASSLRSDSSYEQYF
>NA|TRBV6-2/TRBV6-3
CASHFGTEAFF
>few|TRBV18
CASSPSEGMSHSTF
>NA|TRBV7-8
CASSPRQEEPYGYTF
>few|TRBV20-1
CSARFADYGYTF
>NA|TRBV13
CASSLQTPTDTQYF
>few|TRBV4-3
CASSQRSGGDEQFF
>NA|TRBV6-2/TRBV6-3
CASSYSVPQILTGELFF
>NA|TRBV10-2
CASSHFPPSGLSYEQYF
>many|TRBV6-5
CASSFSFGQGLNTEAFF
>few|TRBV12-3/TRBV12-4
CASSLALDGPNYGYTF
>few|TRBV6-1
CASRPPTEYQETQYF
>many|TRBV6-1
CASSVVDGSPYNEQFF
>NA|TRBV9
CASSVGGSPNYGYTF
>NA|TRBV7-9
CASSSTGWQETQYF
>NA|TRBV7-9
CASSLEGWGQGHNEQFF
>many|TRBV7-8
CASSPGGPIRGYTF
>few|TRBV27
CASSLARGAWGYTF
>NA|TRBV7-6
CASSAPGIGTEAFF
>few|TRBV7-6
CASSFFGEEQFF
>NA|TRBV7-9
CASSSPAGYTEAFF
>NA|TRBV10-3
CAISGTRPYNEQFF
>NA|TRBV12-3/TRBV12-4
CASSPVAGAVYNEQFF
>few|TRBV6-5
CASSLVLLDTQYF
>few|TRBV29-1
CSVDGGVTNYGYTF
>NA|TRBV7-9
CASEQGMDYYGYTF